A selection of T cell receptor beta chains follows, all from one sample in a study of CD8+CD57+ T cells in acquired aplastic anemia. TCRdb re-derived calls from the reads in MiXCR, one entry per CDR3 protein. Among hundreds of thousands of distinct CDR3 sequences listed, roughly 34% were seen once. The sample was sorted CD4+, CD8+, or CD8+CD57+ T cells (not recorded which) from PBMCs. Source of these receptors: a human donor with aplastic anemia. CDR3s leave out the opening cysteine and the closing phenylalanine or tryptophan.

v_call cdr3_aa
TRBV9 ASSASRFPGSTIY
TRBV24-1 ASSQIGQVGGNQPQH
TRBV2 ASRQLGGGYT
TRBV5-6 ASSQGTFYEQY
TRBV11-1 ASSLYAGTHGNTIY
TRBV7-3 ASSSSGSQKTEAF
TRBV24-1 ATSLQGAHHQPQH
TRBV30 ALTGGSYEQY
TRBV12-5 ASGLDITDTQY
TRBV9 ASSVARTSGYT
TRBV2 ASSEWGDPLH
TRBV11-1 ASSLDRERYEQY
TRBV10-3 ASTYDRGYGYT
TRBV20-1 SARSGTSNEKLF
TRBV5-1 ASSSDEGGYGYT
TRBV19 ASSIQGGTYEQY
TRBV7-6 ASGQGAGQPQH
TRBV3-1 AGSRSINTEAF
TRBV20-1 SARGQETQY
TRBV6-1 ASSATLGGVGQPQH
TRBV7-9 ASSLGATSSYEQY
TRBV15 ATSREKGRGYYEQY
TRBV12-3/TRBV12-4 ASSKTGVDSPLH
TRBV9 ASSVVKGALTEAF
TRBV5-6 ASSLGPWEPQH
TRBV25-1 ATPGGTNEKLF
TRBV7-2 ASSLRWQGAYEQY
TRBV19 ASSILSGEQF
TRBV20-1 SAAKSGQPQH
TRBV30 AWSVGQGYT
TRBV5-8 ASSFTGPEKLF
TRBV24-1 ATSTTGQTYGYT
TRBV7-9 ASSLFLDTEAF
TRBV3-1 ASSQGPVGYGYT
TRBV9 ASSVGGLGTTDTQY
TRBV20-1 SARDEVDEQF
TRBV15 ATSSPSPESNQPQH
TRBV7-9 ASSFLQGAYGYT
TRBV20-1 SASIGGPNTEAF
TRBV7-8 ASSPPLSKVDYGYT
TRBV29-1 SVGGLRLAGEQY
TRBV7-2 ASSLGGFYEQY
TRBV10-3 ASSYDGNTEAF
TRBV15 ATSRDWGGGEKLF
TRBV20-1 SARASAKNIQY
TRBV24-1 ATSERGGSEQY
TRBV10-3 ASKQGPVNSPLH
TRBV7-8 ASSPMAKNTEAF
TRBV24-1 ATSDLEPKGTEAF
TRBV7-9 ASSLDGQLSSYNEQF
TRBV2 ASSRLADTYEQY
TRBV19 ASSIQGAYNEQF
TRBV7-9 ASSTNAGQSAPLR
TRBV10-3 ASSGLAGGQEQY
TRBV28 ASRDTGRDGYT
TRBV20-1 SARGETEHSGANVLT
TRBV5-1 ASSLATSGAYEQY
TRBV5-1 ASSFTGTRDAYEQY
TRBV6-5 ASKGHANTEAF
TRBV6-2/TRBV6-3 ASSPWDRANQPQH